The clone carrying this T cell receptor beta chain was recorded once. The antigen is not known. The data derive from a study of cytomegalovirus exposure and HLA in healthy donors. The study's findings and limits: Donors were assumed by presence/absence analyses to have roughly uniform sequencing depth.

Primers: 60 Vbeta forward and 13 Jbeta reverse. Measured with immunoSEQ multiplex PCR; TCRdb has only the in-frame clones, and not every one. The sample lists under 200,000 clones, over 75% seen once, with approximately 3.8% in the top ten. Donors counted as nominally healthy when sampled, yet unrecorded immune exposures were likely. The CDR3 totals 13 residues. Per the germline V gene, CDR1 is LNHDA and CDR2 is SQIVND (reference sequence). V lost 6 bases, J lost 8 bases, and 8 bases stayed unmatched. The specimen sequenced was PBMCs. The V call is TRBV19, the J call TRBJ1-2, with 8 bases fitting TRBD1. The sequence came from a man aged 45-65 years in good health and CMV-seronegative. The CDR3 spells CASREQGVYGYTF. The DNA for the CDR3 is TGTGCCAGTAGGGAACAGGGGGTCTACGGCTACACCTTC.